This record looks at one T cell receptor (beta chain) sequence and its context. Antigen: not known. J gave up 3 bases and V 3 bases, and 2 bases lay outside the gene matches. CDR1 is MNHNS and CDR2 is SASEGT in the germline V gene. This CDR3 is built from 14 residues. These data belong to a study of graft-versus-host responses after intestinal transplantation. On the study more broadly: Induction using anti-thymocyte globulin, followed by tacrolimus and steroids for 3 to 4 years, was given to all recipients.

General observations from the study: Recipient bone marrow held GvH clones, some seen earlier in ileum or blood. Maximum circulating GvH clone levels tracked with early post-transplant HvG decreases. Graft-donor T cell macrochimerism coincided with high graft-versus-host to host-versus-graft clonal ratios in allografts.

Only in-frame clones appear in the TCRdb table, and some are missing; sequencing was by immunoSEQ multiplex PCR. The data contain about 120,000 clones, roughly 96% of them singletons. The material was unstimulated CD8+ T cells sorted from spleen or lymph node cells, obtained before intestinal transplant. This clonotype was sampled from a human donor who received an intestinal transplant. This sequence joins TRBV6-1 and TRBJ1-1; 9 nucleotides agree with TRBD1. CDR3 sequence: CASSDWDRDTEAFF. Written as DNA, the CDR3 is TGTGCCAGCAGTGACTGGGACAGGGACACTGAAGCTTTCTTT.